The 21 T cell receptor beta chains presented below share a single source sample, sequenced in a study of OX40 agonist ivuxolimab in advanced cancers. The library was obtained by the immunoSEQ multiplex PCR assay. The clones in this table, taken by TCRdb from immuneACCESS, are in-frame only. Not every clone is retained; where verified, under half of the shortfall comes from an unresolved V gene, and the cause of the rest is unknown. The sample table contains some 61,000 clones; only one count was recorded for roughly 80% of them. Of the sample, 1.5% to 2% is held by the ten largest clones. Sequencing used CD4+ or CD8+ T cells sorted from blood, obtained in a trial of the OX40 agonist ivuxolimab. The receptors originated from an adult with an advanced solid tumor such as melanoma, head and neck, liver or kidney cancer.

CDR3 bases: TGCGCCAGCAGCGGTACATGGCCCTTCGGTGAAGCTTTCTTT. Encoded protein: CASSGTWPFGEAFF. V is TRBV5-1 and J is TRBJ1-1; D gene unclear. Germline V CDR1 and CDR2: SGHRS, YFSETQ. Trimming removed 4 bases at V and 7 bases at J, with 17 bases between. The CDR3 sequence is 14 residues long.

The V call is TRBV29-1, the J call TRBJ2-2; D not resolved. Germline assignment: CDR1 SQVTM and CDR2 ANQGSEA. V was trimmed by 0 bases and J by 1 base, leaving 6 bases between them. The CDR3 has 14 residues. Here the CDR3 DNA reads TGCAGCGTTGAAGAGGTCGGGAACACCGGGGAGCTGTTTTTT. Translation gives CSVEEVGNTGELFF.

The chain carries TRBV19 and TRBJ2-1, with 7 bases fitting TRBD1. Germline V gives CDR1 LNHDA, CDR2 SQIVND (reference sequence). Losses at the gene ends were 3 bases for V and 3 bases for J; bases not matched to a gene: 8. The CDR3 covers 16 residues. The CDR3 here is CASSIGAGGHYNEQFF. The CDR3 bases are TGTGCCAGTAGTATTGGGGCAGGGGGACACTACAATGAGCAGTTCTTC.

The CDR3 region is CASSQSDPANTGELFF. CDR3 bases: TGCGCCAGCAGTCAGTCGGACCCCGCGAACACCGGGGAGCTGTTTTTT. The chain couples TRBV5-1 to TRBJ2-2; D gene ambiguous. The CDR3 runs 16 residues. In germline, CDR1 is SGHRS, CDR2 YFSETQ. The V end lost 5 bases, the J end lost 0 bases, and 14 bases lay between the germline ends. The entire variable domain, with the rest obtained from reference TRBV5-1 and TRBJ2-2, is as follows: KAGVTQTPRYLIKTRGQQVTLSCSPISGHRSVSWYQQTPGQGLQFLFEYFSETQRNKGNFPGRFSGRQFSNSRSEMNVSTLELGDSALYLCASSQSDPANTGELFFGEGSRLTVL.

This chain links TRBV30 with TRBJ1-4; tentative D call: TRBD1 (6 bases). CDR1 and CDR2 from the germline V gene are GTSNPN and SVGIG (reference sequence). V was trimmed by 0 bases and J by 2 bases, leaving 13 bases between them. This CDR3 comprises 16 residues. The DNA for the CDR3 is TGTGCCTGGAGTGTAGGGGCCCAGGGGACTAATGAAAAACTGTTTTTT. Amino acids: CAWSVGAQGTNEKLFF.

The V call is TRBV7-9, the J call TRBJ2-5; 7 nucleotides agree with TRBD1. V dropped 2 bases and J dropped 7; count of bases not matched to a gene: 7. This CDR3 is 14 amino acids long. CDR1 SEHNR and CDR2 FQNEAQ come from the germline V gene (reference sequence). CDR3 loop: CASSLRDSGGTQYF. Here the CDR3 DNA reads TGTGCCAGCAGCTTAAGGGACAGTGGGGGGACCCAGTACTTC.

This chain uses TRBV11-3 with TRBJ1-1, with D maybe TRBD1 (5 bases). The CDR3 has 13 amino acids. Per germline, CDR1 SGHNT and CDR2 YENEEA. With 5 bases removed from V and 1 base from J, the gap between germline ends came to 8 bases. CDR3 in DNA: TGTGCCAGCAGCCCGGACACGAACACTGAAGCTTTCTTT. Encoded protein: CASSPDTNTEAFF.

A single count supports this clone. The chain couples TRBV6-6 to TRBJ2-5; D tentatively reads TRBD1 or TRBD2 (5 bases each). This CDR3 has 15 amino acids. V lost 2 bases, J lost 5 bases, and 15 bases lay in between. Germline V gene lookup returns CDR1 MNHNY and CDR2 SVGAGI (reference sequence). The CDR3 DNA follows: TGTGCCAGCAGTTACGACTCGGGGTGGGGGGAGACCCAGTACTTC. This translates into CASSYDSGWGETQYF.

The chain joins TRBV15 to TRBJ1-1, with D perhaps TRBD1 (6 bases). The V end lost 8 bases, the J end lost 0 bases, and 13 bases lay between the germline ends. CDR1 LNHNV and CDR2 YYDKDF come from the germline V gene (reference sequence). This CDR3 contains 14 residues. The CDR3 sequence is CATGGIPMNTEAFF. The CDR3 DNA follows: TGTGCCACCGGGGGCATTCCAATGAACACTGAAGCTTTCTTT. The variable domain in full, with the rest retrieved from reference TRBV15 and TRBJ1-1, is DAMVIQNPRYQVTQFGKPVTLSCSQTLNHNVMYWYQQKSSQAPKLLFHYYDKDFNNEADTPDNFQSRRPNTSFCFLDIRSPGLGDTAMYLCATGGIPMNTEAFFGQGTRLTVV.

The V and J genes are TRBV6-5 and TRBJ2-7; 8 nucleotides agree with TRBD1. Unmatched junction bases numbered 10, after V lost 0 bases and J lost 6 bases. The CDR3 is made up of 16 amino acids. The germline V gene has CDR1 MNHEY and CDR2 SVGAGI. The CDR3 region has the DNA TGTGCCAGCAGTTACTCGATCTGGACAGGGACTGGCGAGCAGTACTTC. It is translated as CASSYSIWTGTGEQYF.

The rearrangement joins TRBV14 to TRBJ1-3, with unresolved D. Germline CDR1 reads SGHDN; CDR2 reads FVKESK. The CDR3 runs 12 residues. The V gene lost 0 bases and the J gene lost 5 bases, with 2 bases spanning the gap. As DNA, the CDR3 is TGTGCCAGCAGCCAAGAGAGAAACACCATATATTTT. Protein product: CASSQERNTIYF.

The chain carries TRBV6-5 and TRBJ2-7; perhaps TRBD2 as D (6 bases). V lost 6 bases and J 2 bases, leaving 11 bases between the germline ends. Germline lookup yields CDR1 MNHEY and CDR2 SVGAGI. The CDR3 runs 13 residues. CDR3 nucleotide sequence: TGTGCCAGCAGGGGTAGCGGTCCCTACGAGCAGTACTTC. This translates into CASRGSGPYEQYF.

This clone was counted once. The V call is TRBV7-8, the J call TRBJ2-2; 8 bases are a match to TRBD1. This CDR3 has 17 amino acids. V gave up 2 bases and J gave up 1 base; unmatched junction bases: 6. The germline V gene encodes CDR1 SGHVS and CDR2 FQNEAQ. The CDR3 DNA is TGTGCCAGCAGCTTACTAATGGGACAGGAGAACACCGGGGAGCTGTTTTTT. It codes for CASSLLMGQENTGELFF.

This sequence joins TRBV6-1 and TRBJ2-6; 7 bases are a match to TRBD1. The CDR3 totals 17 residues. V lost 4 bases and J lost 1; bases outside the gene matches: 7. Germline lookup yields CDR1 MNHNS and CDR2 SASEGT. The CDR3 spells CASSVTGTGSGANVLTF. DNA of the CDR3: TGTGCCAGCAGTGTGACAGGGACGGGGTCTGGGGCCAACGTCCTGACTTTC.

This clone has a handful of counts. The chain uses TRBV30 and TRBJ2-5; D not resolved. V shed 0 bases and J shed 4 bases, with 9 bases lying between them. Germline assignment: CDR1 GTSNPN and CDR2 SVGIG (reference sequence). This CDR3 has 13 residues. The CDR3: CAWSVWGAETQYF. The CDR3 region has the DNA TGTGCCTGGAGTGTATGGGGTGCAGAGACCCAGTACTTC. The full variable domain, in which reference TRBV30 and TRBJ2-5 provide the parts outside the CDR3, is SQTIHQWPATLVQPVGSPLSLECTVEGTSNPNLYWYRQAAGRGLQLLFYSVGIGQISSEVPQNLSASRPQDRQFILSSKKLLLSDSGFYLCAWSVWGAETQYFGPGTRLLVL.

About this clone: Germline is not matched at one junction end, which may reflect a read error. The chain combines TRBV2 with TRBJ1-4; TRBD1 agrees at 10 bases. The germline V gene has CDR1 SNHLY and CDR2 FYNNEI. The CDR3 totals 14 residues. The CDR3 DNA is TGTGCCAGCAGAGAAGACAGGGGGCATGAAAAACTGTTTTTT. Translated, it gives CASREDRGHEKLFF. Drawing the rest from reference TRBV2 and TRBJ1-4, the complete variable domain is EPEVTQTPSHQVTQMGQEVILRCVPISNHLYFYWYRQILGQKVEFLVSFYNNEISEKSEIFDDQFSVERPDGSNFTLKIRSTKLEDSAMYFCASREDRGHEKLFFGSGTQLSVL.

This clone was picked up a small number of times. V is TRBV28 and J is TRBJ1-2; tentative D call: TRBD1 (6 bases). Germline V gene sequence: CDR1 MDHEN, CDR2 SYDVKM. With 4 bases removed from V and 10 bases from J, the gap between germline ends came to 19 bases. This CDR3 is 14 amino acids long. DNA of the CDR3: TGTGCCAGCAGTTCATTTCAAGTTGAGGGGGACTACACCTTC. Amino acid sequence: CASSSFQVEGDYTF.

This clone has just a few counts. This sequence joins TRBV7-9 and TRBJ2-7, with D possibly matching TRBD1 (6 bases). V dropped 5 bases and J dropped 4 bases, with 18 bases sitting between them. Germline V gene lookup returns CDR1 SEHNR and CDR2 FQNEAQ (reference sequence). CDR3 size: 15 residues. CDR3 protein: CASSPNGTSLYEQYF. Here the CDR3 DNA reads TGTGCCAGCAGCCCGAACGGGACATCGCTGTACGAGCAGTACTTC. Supplemented by reference TRBV7-9 and TRBJ2-7, the full variable domain reads DTGVSQNPRHKITKRGQNVTFRCDPISEHNRLYWYRQTLGQGPEFLTYFQNEAQLEKSRLLSDRFSAERPKGSFSTLEIQRTEQGDSAMYLCASSPNGTSLYEQYFGPGTRLTVT.

The chain is built from TRBV11-2 and TRBJ2-1; 8 bases align to TRBD2. V lost 0 bases, J lost 6 bases, and 10 bases stayed unmatched. CDR3 size: 17 residues. Germline values: CDR1 SGHAT, CDR2 FQNNGV. CDR3 sequence (DNA): TGTGCCAGCAGCTTAGATCGTCGAAGCGGGGGTTTCAATGAGCAGTTCTTC. Translating it yields CASSLDRRSGGFNEQFF.

V and J are TRBV6-1 and TRBJ1-1; possible D gene TRBD1, 5 bases. Trimming left V 1 base short and J 1 base short, with 19 bases between. The CDR3 totals 18 residues. Germline CDR1 reads MNHNS; CDR2 reads SASEGT. The CDR3 nucleotides are TGTGCCAGCAGTGAAGTCCCACCACGACCAGACAGGAACACTGAAGCTTTCTTT. It encodes CASSEVPPRPDRNTEAFF.

This clone was detected only a few times. This chain connects TRBV30 to TRBJ1-1, with 7 bases fitting TRBD1. Trimming removed 4 bases from V and 0 bases from J; junction bases left unmatched: 5. CDR3 length equals 14 residues. The germline gives CDR1 GTSNPN, CDR2 SVGIG (reference sequence). The CDR3 here is CAWTRTGLNTEAFF. The DNA of the CDR3 is TGTGCCTGGACCAGGACAGGATTGAACACTGAAGCTTTCTTT.